This T cell receptor beta chain originates from a study of blood T cells in healthy people across ages (dated by TCRdb to 2014 to 2015). Context from the whole study: In model experiments, template switching captured about one uniquely barcoded TCR beta cDNA molecule for every two T cells. Using deep sequencing normalized with unique cDNA molecular identifiers, the study measured how TCR beta repertoire diversity changes with age. The donors were split into four age groups: young (average about 16 years), middle-aged (about 40), aged (about 62) and long-lived (approximately 80). To avoid experimental bias, donors of different ages were distributed randomly across sequencing lanes. Two additional independent replicas of 1 million unique cDNA reads from the same blood draw were analyzed for two donors (one aged 18 to 30 and one aged 80 or older).

Overall study results and their limits: Donor CMV infection status was unknown, potentially confounding age-related changes in expanded clonotypes. A strong correlation was found between observed TCR beta diversity and the percentage of naive T cells measured by flow cytometry. Estimates of total diversity based on one million sequenced T cells were considered lower bounds and underestimates. Because profiling used bulk unsorted PBMCs, naive and antigen-experienced compartments could not be compared conclusively. Compared with the aged group, more naive CD4+ T cells, fewer expanded clones and increased TCR diversity were shown by the long-lived group, suggesting age selection. Observed TCR beta diversity per million T cells fell roughly linearly with age, and a significant reduction was already apparent by age around 40.

With regard to this clonotype: Its specific antigen is unknown. No per-base quality is available; no much larger clone lies one base away.

The donors were under 40 Caucasian individuals from Russia, aged roughly 6 to 100 years, who were systemically healthy. Approximately 9.3 milliliters of peripheral blood were collected from each donor into EDTA-treated Vacutainer tubes. Ficoll-Paque density-gradient centrifugation was used to isolate PBMCs, with at least 6 million per sample. Trizol reagent was used to extract total RNA from the PBMCs, yielding at least 5.5 micrograms per sample. For every donor, flow cytometry on a PBMC aliquot measured the percentage of naive CD45RAhigh/CD27high T cells. Library construction relied on 5' RACE. The instrument given in TCRdb is Illumina HiSeq 2500. A second PCR of about 6 to 12 cycles was run with a J-beta primer mix and a sample-barcoded 5' primer. A template-switch 5' adaptor carrying 12 random nucleotides introduced a unique molecular identifier onto each TCR beta cDNA molecule. At least 2.5 million CDR3-containing paired-end reads were obtained from each sample. First-strand cDNA synthesis was performed from all RNA using the Mint cDNA synthesis kit, with priming by a TRBC-specific oligonucleotide. Following uracil-DNA glycosylase treatment, all cDNA underwent a first 18-cycle PCR with the universal primers M1SS and BC2_uni_R. Per the original workflow: For normalization, 1 million high-quality reads, each with a distinct molecular identifier, were randomly selected from each sample. Reads sharing molecular identifiers were discarded rather than binned into consensus sequences. CDR3 identification, clonotype clustering and error correction used MiTCR with a Q25 quality threshold and the strictest error-elimination algorithm. A nonparametric unseen species model with Euler transformation was used to estimate a lower bound on total TCR beta diversity. Using fastp trimming at Q25 and MiXCR clonotype assembly, TCRdb reanalyzed the public sequencing data and kept in-frame beta chains. Every entry covers one CDR3 protein and lists the most common genes and DNA from its rows. The V and J calls reflect TCRdb's pipeline rather than the authors' work. Within this sample are approximately 800,000 distinct CDR3 sequences, with around 62% of them counted one time only. Of the sample, roughly 25% is held by the ten largest clones.

The receptor comes from a man aged 25 to 40 in good health. The sample comprised blood.

The DNA reads TGTGCCAGCACTGGCCATGGCATCGTCTATGGCTACACCTTC. It encodes CASTGHGIVYGYTF. The chain couples TRBV11-2 to TRBJ1-2, with the D gene too uncertain to name. V and J lose 7 bases and 4 bases, and a span of 16 bases separates them. The CDR3, from cysteine to phenylalanine, totals 14 residues. CDR3 DNA only is kept here, 42 bases in frame from base 1. The germline V gene specifies SGHAT as CDR1 and FQNNGV as CDR2.